This note documents a single T cell receptor (beta chain) sequence. Its cognate antigen is unknown. This sample is part of a study of shared clonotypes between healthy human individuals. Study-level background: Researchers drew samples from two women and a few men aged 18 to 49. Study results and caveats: Memory subsets generally showed smaller estimated richness than naive subsets did.

Assay used: immunoSEQ multiplex PCR; TCRdb lists only in-frame clones, some missing. This table has 550,000 to 800,000 clones, about 90% appearing once. Trimming removed 2 bases at V and 4 bases at J, with 15 bases between. Germline CDR1 SGHRS, CDR2 YFSETQ. The CDR3 spans 16 residues. The sequence derives from a man younger than 30 in good health. Some clones in this sample may be carry-over from other donors' samples. The gene calls are TRBV5-1 and TRBJ1-4; D uncertain. The specimen sequenced was memory CD8+ T cells from PBMCs. Subset denoted: CD45RO+ cells pooled with CCR7-negative TemRA cells. CDR3 residues: CASSFSARVNNEKLFF. Here the CDR3 DNA reads TGCGCCAGCAGCTTTTCGGCAAGGGTGAATAATGAAAAACTGTTTTTT.